Following are 23 T cell receptor beta chains from one sample sequenced in a study of shared clonotypes between healthy human individuals. Clones were sequenced by immunoSEQ multiplex PCR, and TCRdb holds only the in-frame ones, with some missing. The sample holds around 600,000 clones, 98% seen once. Naivety among CD8 cells was defined by CD45RO negativity and positive CCR7 selection, thereby excluding terminally differentiated effector memory CD45RA+ cells. Sequencing used naive CD8+ T cells sorted from blood. These receptors all stem from a man younger than 40 in good health.

V usage is TRBV29-1 and J usage is TRBJ2-2, with D perhaps matching TRBD1 (6 bases). This CDR3 region has 15 residues. Trimming took 2 bases from V and 0 from J, leaving 10 bases between them. Germline loops: CDR1 SQVTM, CDR2 ANQGSEA. CDR3 amino acids: CSVEIRDTNTGELFF. DNA for the CDR3: TGCAGCGTTGAAATCCGGGACACGAACACCGGGGAGCTGTTTTTT.

The chain employs TRBV5-4 and TRBJ2-7; 8 nucleotides line up with TRBD1. Trimming removed 5 bases from V and 3 bases from J; junction bases left unmatched: 10. Germline V lookup: CDR1 SGHNT, CDR2 YYREEE (reference sequence). CDR3 length: 15 amino acids. The CDR3 sequence: CASRTGTGQNYEQYF. CDR3 DNA sequence: TGTGCCAGCAGAACCGGGACAGGCCAGAACTACGAGCAGTACTTC.

This chain connects TRBV4-3 to TRBJ1-5; 8 nucleotides line up with TRBD1. Trimming at V came to 3 bases and at J to 7 bases, leaving 5 bases not matched to a gene. Germline V lookup: CDR1 LGHNA, CDR2 YSLEER. The CDR3 contains 14 residues. CDR3 sequence reads: CASSQDRARQPQHF. The CDR3, as DNA: TGCGCCAGCAGCCAGGACAGGGCACGGCAGCCCCAGCATTTT.

The chain has TRBV19 and TRBJ2-7; D is perhaps TRBD1 or TRBD2 (6 bases each). The CDR3 is 14 residues long. CDR1 is LNHDA, CDR2 SQIVND, per germline (reference sequence). The V end lost 3 bases, the J end lost 4 bases, and 13 bases lay between the germline ends. This CDR3 is CASSIRGGYYEQYF. The CDR3 nucleotides read TGTGCCAGTAGTATCAGGGGAGGCTATTACGAGCAGTACTTC. Filled out from reference TRBV19 and TRBJ2-7, the complete variable domain reads DGGITQSPKYLFRKEGQNVTLSCEQNLNHDAMYWYRQDPGQGLRLIYYSQIVNDFQKGDIAEGYSVSREKKESFPLTVTSAQKNPTAFYLCASSIRGGYYEQYFGPGTRLTVT.

The J gene is TRBJ2-5, the V gene TRBV7-9; D remains unclear. Trimming took 3 bases from V and 2 from J, leaving 7 bases between them. The length of the CDR3 is 13 residues. CDR1 and CDR2 from the germline V gene are SEHNR and FQNEAQ (reference sequence). The CDR3 sequence: CASSFGVQETQYF. The CDR3 nucleotides are TGTGCCAGCAGCTTTGGAGTACAAGAGACCCAGTACTTC.

This chain connects TRBV7-6 to TRBJ2-7; D possibly corresponds to TRBD2 (5 bases). The V gene lost 5 bases and the J gene lost 4 bases, with 18 bases spanning the gap. Germline V gene data show CDR1 as SGHVS and CDR2 as FNYEAQ. CDR3 length: 15 amino acids. Here the CDR3 DNA reads TGTGCCAGCAGCGATCCGGGTCGGGGAAGTTACGAGCAGTACTTC. It encodes CASSDPGRGSYEQYF.

The rearrangement joins TRBV4-3 to TRBJ1-5, with TRBD1 as a possible D gene (5 bases). The V gene lost 4 bases and the J gene lost 0 bases, with 13 bases spanning the gap. The CDR3 has 16 residues. Germline-derived CDR1 and CDR2 are LGHNA and YSLEER. The CDR3 loop reads CASSPGTAYSNQPQHF. In nucleotides, the CDR3 is TGCGCCAGCAGCCCCGGGACCGCGTATAGCAATCAGCCCCAGCATTTT.

The gene calls are TRBV11-3 and TRBJ2-1, with TRBD2 matching 8 bases. The germline V gene has CDR1 SGHNT and CDR2 YENEEA. V lost 3 bases to trimming and J lost 3 bases; unmatched junction nucleotides: 7. The CDR3 sequence is 16 residues long. CDR3 protein: CASSLKSGSIYNEQFF. CDR3 sequence (DNA): TGTGCCAGCAGCTTGAAAAGCGGGAGTATCTACAATGAGCAGTTCTTC.

V and J are TRBV7-9 and TRBJ1-1; D unclear. V gave up 5 bases and J gave up 8 bases, with 12 bases separating them. CDR3 length equals 12 residues. Germline values: CDR1 SEHNR, CDR2 FQNEAQ (reference sequence). The CDR3 sequence is CASSGTTAEAFF. CDR3 nucleotide sequence: TGTGCCAGCAGCGGAACAACAGCCGAAGCTTTCTTT.

The CDR3 DNA reads TGTGCCAGCAGCTTTGAAGCGGGAGGGCAGTTCTTC. It codes for CASSFEAGGQFF. The J gene is TRBJ2-1, the V gene TRBV13; TRBD2 agrees at 9 bases. The CDR3 loop spans 12 amino acids. The J segment lost 12 bases and the V segment lost 3 bases, leaving 3 bases of the junction unmatched. Germline values: CDR1 PRHDT, CDR2 FYEKMQ (reference sequence). The whole variable domain, remainder taken from reference TRBV13 and TRBJ2-1, is AAGVIQSPRHLIKEKRETATLKCYPIPRHDTVYWYQQGPGQDPQFLISFYEKMQSDKGSIPDRFSAQQFSDYHSELNMSSLELGDSALYFCASSFEAGGQFFGPGTRLTVL.

The rearrangement links TRBV10-3 to TRBJ2-7; D is uncertain. This CDR3 region has 13 residues. CDR1 ENHRY and CDR2 SYGVKD come from the germline V gene. Trimming pared 2 bases from V and 4 bases from J, leaving 9 bases between. As DNA, the CDR3 is TGTGCCATCAGTGAGGGGCCCGCTTACGAGCAGTACTTC. This gives the protein CAISEGPAYEQYF.

This chain connects TRBV27 to TRBJ2-1; TRBD1 is a possible D gene (6 bases). Trimming left V 7 bases short and J 6 bases short, with 25 bases between. CDR1 is MNHEY and CDR2 is SMNVEV in the germline V gene (reference sequence). This CDR3 is built from 17 residues. The CDR3: CASISDKPQGFFNEQFF. The DNA of the CDR3 is TGTGCCAGCATTTCAGATAAGCCACAGGGATTTTTCAATGAGCAGTTCTTC.

The DNA of the CDR3 is TGTGCCAGTAGTATCCTCCGGACTAGCGGGCGAGCGCTTATCCACAATGAGCAGTTCTTC. Protein product: CASSILRTSGRALIHNEQFF. The chain carries TRBV19 and TRBJ2-1; the match to TRBD2 covers 11 bases. The CDR3 contains 20 residues. The V gene's germline CDR1 is LNHDA and CDR2 SQIVND (reference sequence). The V and J ends lost 3 bases and 5 bases, in that order; junction bases with no gene match: 18.

Note on this clone: This specimen includes other DNA sequences encoding the same CDR3. The chain joins TRBV9 to TRBJ1-4, with D unclear. CDR3 length equals 14 residues. CDR1 is SGDLS, CDR2 YYNGEE, per germline. V was pared by 0 bases and J by 1 base, with 4 bases between. The CDR3 sequence is CASSVAGTNEKLFF. CDR3 in DNA: TGTGCCAGCAGCGTAGCCGGAACTAATGAAAAACTGTTTTTT.

The rearrangement uses TRBV29-1 and TRBJ2-1, with D perhaps matching TRBD2 (5 bases). The CDR3 extends over 18 amino acids. Per germline, CDR1 SQVTM and CDR2 ANQGSEA. Trimming took 8 bases from V and 3 from J, leaving 29 bases between them. The DNA for the CDR3 is TGCAGCATCCACTTCGCCCAAGCTAGCCGCGGCTACTACAATGAGCAGTTCTTC. This codes for CSIHFAQASRGYYNEQFF.

This chain joins TRBV7-6 and TRBJ2-3; TRBD1 might be the D (5 bases). Trimming stripped 3 bases from V and 7 bases from J, with 11 bases between. The CDR3 has 13 residues. Germline V gives CDR1 SGHVS, CDR2 FNYEAQ. The CDR3, as DNA: TGTGCCAGCAGCTTTGAAGGGGCAAATACGCAGTATTTT. This encodes CASSFEGANTQYF.

In its sample, this clone was seen once. The gene calls are TRBV7-9 and TRBJ2-7, with no clear D. The V and J ends lost 5 bases and 3 bases respectively, with 11 bases between them. In germline, CDR1 is SEHNR, CDR2 FQNEAQ (reference sequence). This CDR3 is 13 amino acids long. The CDR3 spells CASSPRNSYEQYF. The CDR3 DNA sequence: TGTGCCAGCAGCCCTAGGAACAGCTACGAGCAGTACTTC.

The chain couples TRBV10-2 to TRBJ2-3; no definite D call. The CDR3 spans 15 residues. Trimming took 4 bases from V and 4 from J, leaving 15 bases between them. Looked up from germline, CDR1 is WSHSY and CDR2 is SAAADI. The CDR3 DNA follows: TGCGCCAGCAGTGCAGGCCGTACGTTACCAGATACGCAGTATTTT. Translated, it gives CASSAGRTLPDTQYF.

The gene calls are TRBV2 and TRBJ2-1; possible D gene TRBD2, 6 bases. This CDR3 comprises 11 residues. The germline V gene has CDR1 SNHLY and CDR2 FYNNEI. With 11 bases removed from V and 7 bases from J, the gap between germline ends came to 12 bases. CDR3 DNA: TGTGCCCGCCTGAGCGGGAATGAGCAGTTCTTC. It encodes CARLSGNEQFF.

As DNA, the CDR3 is TGCAGTGGCACGGTGGGGAACGAGCAGTACTTC. Protein product: CSGTVGNEQYF. J is TRBJ2-7 and V is TRBV20-1; D not resolved. The CDR3 length is 11 residues. Trimming pared 7 bases from V and 5 bases from J, leaving 12 bases between. CDR1 is DFQATT and CDR2 is SNEGSKA in the germline V gene (reference sequence).

The chain carries TRBV7-9 and TRBJ2-7; TRBD2 agrees at 9 bases. CDR3 size: 17 residues. V shed 2 bases, J shed 5 bases, and the junction held 13 bases outside the gene matches. The V gene's germline CDR1 is SEHNR and CDR2 FQNEAQ (reference sequence). The CDR3: CASSLPPSGNRLDEQYF. The CDR3 nucleotides are TGTGCCAGCAGCTTACCGCCTAGCGGGAATCGGCTAGACGAGCAGTACTTC.

The chain joins TRBV2 to TRBJ1-2; maybe TRBD1 (5 bases). Germline V lookup: CDR1 SNHLY, CDR2 FYNNEI. The CDR3 is 14 amino acids. The V gene lost 8 bases and the J gene lost 4 bases, with 17 bases spanning the gap. CDR3 amino acids: CASGGPQGGYGYTF. DNA of the CDR3: TGTGCCAGCGGCGGGCCCCAGGGCGGCTATGGCTACACCTTC. The full variable domain, in which reference TRBV2 and TRBJ1-2 provide the parts outside the CDR3, is EPEVTQTPSHQVTQMGQEVILRCVPISNHLYFYWYRQILGQKVEFLVSFYNNEISEKSEIFDDQFSVERPDGSNFTLKIRSTKLEDSAMYFCASGGPQGGYGYTFGSGTRLTVV.

The rearrangement links TRBV27 to TRBJ2-7; unclear D gene. The CDR3 is 13 amino acids. Trimming pared 6 bases from V and 4 bases from J, leaving 13 bases between. From germline, CDR1 is MNHEY and CDR2 SMNVEV (reference sequence). CDR3 region: CASSSLGAYEQYF. The CDR3 DNA follows: TGTGCCAGCAGCTCCTTAGGAGCGTACGAGCAGTACTTC.